One T cell receptor (beta chain) is described in this entry. No cognate antigen has been identified for it. One base away there is no much larger clone; base qualities are not given. Sequences SNHLY (CDR1) and FYNNEI (CDR2) are obtained from the germline V gene. The CDR3, cysteine through phenylalanine, is 11 amino acids long. The only DNA kept is the CDR3, 33 bases in frame from the first base. V drops 4 bases and J drops 10 bases, leaving 5 bases in between. This specimen comes from a study of CD8 T cells in Susac syndrome (dated by TCRdb to between 2017 and 2020). For the wider study: Of the Susac syndrome patients who were sequenced, about 6 had clinically active disease and roughly 8 were in clinical remission. The study used repertoire sequencing to test whether antigen drove CD8+ T cell activation and differentiation in Susac syndrome. Susac syndrome patients were therapy-naive, on corticosteroids (some also receiving IVIg), or on IVIg alone at blood withdrawal.

Peripheral blood CD8+ and CD4+ T cells from healthy donors, Susac syndrome patients and multiple sclerosis patients were profiled using high-throughput TCR beta sequencing. Susac syndrome patients met recently defined diagnostic criteria for definite or probable disease. Bulk CD8+ and CD4+ T cells were purified by magnetic negative isolation, whereas CD8+ TEMRA cells were enriched by FACS. Blood was drawn into EDTA tubes, processed within 24 hours, and PBMCs were isolated by density gradient centrifugation. PBMCs intended for TCR sequencing were cryopreserved in liquid nitrogen and thawed later in a water bath at 37 degrees C. A purity of at least 90% was achieved for sorted or isolated CD4+, CD8+ and CD8+ TEMRA cells. The paper as a whole reports these results and caveats: In the CD4+ T cell repertoire of Susac syndrome patients, clonal expansion was not detected. The number of individuals in the TCR sequencing and HLA analysis was recognized as being relatively small.

RNA was extracted using the RNeasy kit, and roughly 0.45 to 1 microgram was reverse transcribed with random hexamers. The immunoSEQ multiplex PCR assay, covering 54 Vbeta and 13 Jbeta segments, was used to amplify TCR beta CDR3 regions. To correct PCR amplification bias, a synthetic template baseline was used for both primer optimization and computational correction. The study's own analysis went as follows. Only productive sequences were kept, with reads annotated to V, D and J genes according to IMGT and analyzed in immunoSEQ Analyzer. To calculate clonality, Shannon entropy was normalized by log2 of the number of productive unique sequences and then subtracted from one. For each patient and control, public and private clones were evaluated within the 100 most prevalent clones. Clones were defined as Susac-specific when absent from the healthy and MS cohorts, from approximately 1,100 published viral clones and from other ImmuneACCESS disease sequences. Starting from the raw public reads, TCRdb applied fastp trimming at Q25, assembled clones with MiXCR and retained in-frame beta chains. A single entry per CDR3 protein holds the most common genes and DNA from its merged rows. The V and J calls and clone size are TCRdb's, not the authors'. Within this sample are tens of thousands of distinct CDR3 sequences, with about 94% of them counted one time only. The top ten constitute roughly 0.31% of the sample.

The specimen was CD4+ T cells from PBMCs. The source is a human donor with Susac syndrome. The rearranged segments are TRBV2 and TRBJ1-6; a confident D gene designation cannot be given. CDR3 sequence: CASSVNSPLHF. The sequenced DNA: TGTGCCAGCAGTGTTAACTCACCCCTCCACTTT.